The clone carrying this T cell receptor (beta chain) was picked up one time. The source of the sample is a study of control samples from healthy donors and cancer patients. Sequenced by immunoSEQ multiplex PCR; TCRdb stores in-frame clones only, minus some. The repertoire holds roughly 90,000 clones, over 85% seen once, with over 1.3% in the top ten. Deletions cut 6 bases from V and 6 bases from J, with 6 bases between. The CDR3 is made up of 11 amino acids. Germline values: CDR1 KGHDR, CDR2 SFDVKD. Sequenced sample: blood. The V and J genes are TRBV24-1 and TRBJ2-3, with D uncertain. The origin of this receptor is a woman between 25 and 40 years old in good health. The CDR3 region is CATSLTDTQYF. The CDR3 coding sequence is TGTGCCACCAGTCTGACGGATACGCAGTATTTT.